The rows below give T cell receptor beta chains drawn from one sample of a study of cytomegalovirus exposure and HLA in healthy donors. TCRdb keeps only in-frame clones here, not all; method: immunoSEQ multiplex PCR. The sample includes under 150,000 clones, approximately 73% seen only once; the top ten take over 13%. Sequencing input: PBMCs. The receptors derive from a human donor in good health. The conserved cysteine and the conserved F or W are not part of the CDR3 here.

v_call	j_call	cdr3_aa
TRBV7-8	TRBJ2-5	ASMRYQETQY
TRBV25-1	.	ASRSWDSSYEQY
TRBV11-3	TRBJ2-2	ASSLVPTSFHTGELF
TRBV5-4	TRBJ2-7	ASSSPPLYEQY
TRBV14	TRBJ2-2	ASSQGLAGVNTGELF
TRBV7-2	TRBJ2-7	ASSLVGSGTVEQY
TRBV11-2	TRBJ2-7	ASSLRGPTYEQY
TRBV6-6	TRBJ2-7	ASSSTSSWGQY
TRBV4-1	TRBJ1-2	ASSPRGSVYGYT
TRBV6-5	TRBJ2-5	ASREGTAEETQY
TRBV21-1	TRBJ2-1	ASWEVAGVLRNEQF
TRBV19	TRBJ2-7	ASSIKGREGYEQY
TRBV20-1	TRBJ1-2	SARGSYGYT
TRBV4-1	TRBJ2-5	ASSPQLAPAGETQY
TRBV6-5	TRBJ2-1	ASSSSGEQF
TRBV5-1	TRBJ1-1	ASSLAAQNTEAF
TRBV6-1	TRBJ1-5	ASRFYSNQPQH
TRBV10-1	TRBJ2-5	ASSESAGGYETQY
TRBV7-8	TRBJ2-2	ASSEGTVTGELF
TRBV7-8	.	ASSLVAGGTYEQY
TRBV30	TRBJ1-5	AWSSDRGDQPQH
TRBV6-1	TRBJ2-7	ASSEADTEAYEQY
TRBV30	TRBJ1-3	AWSGPGKFGNTIY
TRBV2	TRBJ2-1	ASRLPGLPYNEQF
TRBV7-2	TRBJ2-7	ASSYRDRGYEQY
TRBV19	TRBJ1-5	ASTPGVGQGYQPQH
TRBV27	TRBJ1-1	ASSHKGGQFFTEAF